Here is one T cell receptor beta chain with its context. This specimen belongs to a study of blood T cell repertoires in COVID-19. Whole-study context: PBMCs, B-cell-depleted T cells, or T cells provided the cDNA or gDNA that made up the material.

The CDR3 extends over 15 amino acids. CDR1 SGHDT and CDR2 YYEEEE come from the germline V gene. Trimming left V 1 base short and J 2 bases short, with 10 bases between. Sequencing was performed with immunoSEQ multiplex PCR; in TCRdb, only in-frame clones are kept and a portion is missing. Among some 270,000 clones, around nine tenths were seen once, and the ten largest hold 1.5% to 2%. The sequencing sample was made of peripheral blood. The chain links TRBV5-6 to TRBJ1-3; perhaps TRBD1 as D (6 bases). The clonotype originates from a woman aged 55-69 years who had recovered from COVID-19. The DNA of the CDR3 is TGTGCCAGCAGCTTGTGGGGGCTACCTGGAAACACCATATATTTT. Encoded protein: CASSLWGLPGNTIYF.